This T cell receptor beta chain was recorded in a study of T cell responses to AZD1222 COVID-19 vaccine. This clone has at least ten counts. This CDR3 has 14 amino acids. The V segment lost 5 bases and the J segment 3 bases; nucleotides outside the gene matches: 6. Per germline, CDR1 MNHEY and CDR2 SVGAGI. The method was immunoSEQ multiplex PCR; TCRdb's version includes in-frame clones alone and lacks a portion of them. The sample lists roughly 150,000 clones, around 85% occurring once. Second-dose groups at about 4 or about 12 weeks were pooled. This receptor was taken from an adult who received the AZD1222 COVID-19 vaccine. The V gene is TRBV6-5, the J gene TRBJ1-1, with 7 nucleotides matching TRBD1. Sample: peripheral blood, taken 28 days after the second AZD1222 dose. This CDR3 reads CASSPGGADTEAFF. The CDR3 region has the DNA TGTGCCAGCAGTCCAGGGGGGGCGGACACTGAAGCTTTCTTT.